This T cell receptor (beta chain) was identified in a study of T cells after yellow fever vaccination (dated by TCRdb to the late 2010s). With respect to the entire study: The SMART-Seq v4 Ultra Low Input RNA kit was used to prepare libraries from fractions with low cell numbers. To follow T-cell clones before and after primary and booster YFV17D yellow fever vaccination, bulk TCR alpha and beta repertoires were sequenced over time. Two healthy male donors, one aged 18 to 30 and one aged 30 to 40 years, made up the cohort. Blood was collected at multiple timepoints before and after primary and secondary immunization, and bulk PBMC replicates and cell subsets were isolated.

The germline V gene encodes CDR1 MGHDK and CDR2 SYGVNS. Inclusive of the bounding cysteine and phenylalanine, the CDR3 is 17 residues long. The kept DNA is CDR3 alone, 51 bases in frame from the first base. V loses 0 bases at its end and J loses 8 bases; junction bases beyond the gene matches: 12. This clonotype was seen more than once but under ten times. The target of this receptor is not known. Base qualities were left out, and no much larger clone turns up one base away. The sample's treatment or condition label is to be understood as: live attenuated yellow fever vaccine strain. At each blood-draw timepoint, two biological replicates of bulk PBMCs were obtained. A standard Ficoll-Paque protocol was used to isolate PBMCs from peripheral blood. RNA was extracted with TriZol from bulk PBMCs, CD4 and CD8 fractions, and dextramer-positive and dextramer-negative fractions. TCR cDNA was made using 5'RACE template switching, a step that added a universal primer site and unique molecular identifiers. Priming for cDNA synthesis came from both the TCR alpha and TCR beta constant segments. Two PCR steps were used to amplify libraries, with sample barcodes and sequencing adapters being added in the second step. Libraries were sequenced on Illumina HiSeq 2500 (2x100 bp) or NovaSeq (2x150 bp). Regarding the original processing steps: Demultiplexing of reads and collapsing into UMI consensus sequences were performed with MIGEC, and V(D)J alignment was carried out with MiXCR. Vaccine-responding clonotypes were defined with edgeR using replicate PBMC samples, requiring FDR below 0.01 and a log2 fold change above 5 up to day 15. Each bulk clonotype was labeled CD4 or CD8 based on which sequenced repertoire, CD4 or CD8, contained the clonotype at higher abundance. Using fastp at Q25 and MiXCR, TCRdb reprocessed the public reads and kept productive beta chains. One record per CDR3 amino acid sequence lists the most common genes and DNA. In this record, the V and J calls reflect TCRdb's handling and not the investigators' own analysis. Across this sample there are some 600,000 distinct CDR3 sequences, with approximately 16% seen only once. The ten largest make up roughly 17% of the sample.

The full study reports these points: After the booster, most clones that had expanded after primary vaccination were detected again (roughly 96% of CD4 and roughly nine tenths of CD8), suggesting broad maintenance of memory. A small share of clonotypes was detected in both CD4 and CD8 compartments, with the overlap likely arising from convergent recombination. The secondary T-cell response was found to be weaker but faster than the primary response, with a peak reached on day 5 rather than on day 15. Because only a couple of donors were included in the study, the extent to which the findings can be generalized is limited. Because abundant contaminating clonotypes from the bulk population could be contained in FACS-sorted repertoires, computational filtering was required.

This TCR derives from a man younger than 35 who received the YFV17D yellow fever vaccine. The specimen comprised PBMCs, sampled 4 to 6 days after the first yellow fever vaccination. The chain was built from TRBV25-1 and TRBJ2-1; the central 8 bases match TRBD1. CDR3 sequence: CASSEYIRDRGRDEQFF. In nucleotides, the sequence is TGTGCCAGCAGTGAATATATTCGAGACAGGGGTCGGGATGAGCAGTTCTTC. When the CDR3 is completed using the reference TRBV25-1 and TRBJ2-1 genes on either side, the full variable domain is EADIYQTPRYLVIGTGKKITLECSQTMGHDKMYWYQQDPGMELHLIHYSYGVNSTEKGDLSSESTVSRIRTEHFPLTLESARPSHTSQYLCASSEYIRDRGRDEQFFGPGTRLTVL.